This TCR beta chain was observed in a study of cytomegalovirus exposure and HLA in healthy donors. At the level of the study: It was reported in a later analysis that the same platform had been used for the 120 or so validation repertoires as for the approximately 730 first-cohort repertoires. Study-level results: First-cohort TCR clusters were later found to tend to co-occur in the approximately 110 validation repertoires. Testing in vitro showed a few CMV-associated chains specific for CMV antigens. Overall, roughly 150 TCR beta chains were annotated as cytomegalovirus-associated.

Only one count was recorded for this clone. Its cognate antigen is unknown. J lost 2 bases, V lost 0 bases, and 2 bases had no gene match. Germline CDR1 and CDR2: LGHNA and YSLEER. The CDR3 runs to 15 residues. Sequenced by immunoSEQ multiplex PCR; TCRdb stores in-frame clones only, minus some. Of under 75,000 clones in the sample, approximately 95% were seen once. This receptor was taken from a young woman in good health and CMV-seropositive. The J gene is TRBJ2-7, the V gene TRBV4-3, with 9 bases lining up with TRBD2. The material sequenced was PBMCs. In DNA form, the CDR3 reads TGCGCCAGCAGCCAAGAGGAGCGGGGGGCCTACGAGCAGTACTTC. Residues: CASSQEERGAYEQYF.